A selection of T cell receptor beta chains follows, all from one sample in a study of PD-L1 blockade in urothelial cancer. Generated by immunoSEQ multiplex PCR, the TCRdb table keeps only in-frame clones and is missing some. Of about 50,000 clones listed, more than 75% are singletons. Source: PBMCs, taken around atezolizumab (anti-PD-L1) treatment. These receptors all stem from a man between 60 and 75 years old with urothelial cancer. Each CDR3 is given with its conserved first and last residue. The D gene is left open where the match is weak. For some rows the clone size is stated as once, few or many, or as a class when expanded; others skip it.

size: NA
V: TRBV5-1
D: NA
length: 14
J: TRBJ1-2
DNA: TGCGCCAGCAGCCCCCCGACAGTGAACTATGGCTACACCTTC
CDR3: CASSPPTVNYGYTF

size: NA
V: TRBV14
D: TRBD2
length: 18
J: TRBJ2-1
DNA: TGTGCCAGCAGCCAAGCCCGTACTAGCGGGGGGGCTGTCAATGAGCAGTTCTTC
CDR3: CASSQARTSGGAVNEQFF

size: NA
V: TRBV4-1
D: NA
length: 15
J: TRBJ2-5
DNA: TGCGCCAGCAGCCTTAGGACAGGGAGGGAGGAGACCCAGTACTTC
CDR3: CASSLRTGREETQYF

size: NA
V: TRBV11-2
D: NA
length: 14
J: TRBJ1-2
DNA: TGCGCCAGCAGCCGAGAGCTGGACAGCTATGGCTACACCTTC
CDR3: CASSRELDSYGYTF

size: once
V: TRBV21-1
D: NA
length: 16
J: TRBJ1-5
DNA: TGTGCCAGCAGCAAAGTACAAGAAAACGTGAATCAGCCCCAGCATTTT
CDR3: CASSKVQENVNQPQHF

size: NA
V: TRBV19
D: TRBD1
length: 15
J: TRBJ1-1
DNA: TGTGCCACCCGGGCCGGGACAGGGTACTACACTGAAGCTTTCTTT
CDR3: CATRAGTGYYTEAFF

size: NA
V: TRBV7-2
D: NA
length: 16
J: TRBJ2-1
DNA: TGTGCCAGCAGCACAACACTACTAGTCTCCTACAATGAGCAGTTCTTC
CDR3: CASSTTLLVSYNEQFF

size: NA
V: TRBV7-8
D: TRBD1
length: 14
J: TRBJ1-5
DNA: TGTGCCAGCAGCACCGACAGGGTCAGTCAGCCCCAGCATTTT
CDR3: CASSTDRVSQPQHF

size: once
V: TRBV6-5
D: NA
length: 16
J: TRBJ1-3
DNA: TGTGCCAGCAGTTACTCCAGGGCTAGCTCTGGAAACACCATATATTTT
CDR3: CASSYSRASSGNTIYF

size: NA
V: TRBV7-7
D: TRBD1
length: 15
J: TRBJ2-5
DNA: TGTGCTAGCAGCTTGGGGACAGGGGGCCGGGAGACCCAGTACTTC
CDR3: CASSLGTGGRETQYF

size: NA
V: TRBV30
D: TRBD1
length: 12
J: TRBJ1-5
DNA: TGTGCCTGGAGGGGACAGAATCAGCCCCAGCATTTT
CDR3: CAWRGQNQPQHF

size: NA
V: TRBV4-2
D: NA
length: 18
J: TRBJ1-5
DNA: TGTGCCAGCAGCCTCCCGGGGTTCGATCGGGGGAGCAATCAGCCCCAGCATTTT
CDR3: CASSLPGFDRGSNQPQHF

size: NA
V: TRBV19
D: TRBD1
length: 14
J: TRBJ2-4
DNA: TGTGCCAGTAGTGAAACAGGGGGACGGGGCATTCAGTACTTC
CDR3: CASSETGGRGIQYF

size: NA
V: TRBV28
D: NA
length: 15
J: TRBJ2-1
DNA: TGTGCCAGCAGTCCACATAGCGGTGTTTACAATGAGCAGTTCTTC
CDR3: CASSPHSGVYNEQFF

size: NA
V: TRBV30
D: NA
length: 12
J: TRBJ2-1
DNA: TGTGCCTGGAGTTCCCAAAACAATGAGCAGTTCTTC
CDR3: CAWSSQNNEQFF

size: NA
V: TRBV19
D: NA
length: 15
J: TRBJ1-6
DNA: TGTGCCAGTAGACCCTCTAGTGGGGAGAATTCACCCCTCCACTTT
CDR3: CASRPSSGENSPLHF

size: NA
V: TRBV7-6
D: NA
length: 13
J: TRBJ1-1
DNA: TGTGCCAGCAGCTTAACCAGGGATTATGAAGCTTTCTTT
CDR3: CASSLTRDYEAFF

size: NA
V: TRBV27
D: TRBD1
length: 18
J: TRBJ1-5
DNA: TGTGCCAAGCAATCAGGGACAGCCCGCCGTTTTAGCAATCAGCCCCAGCATTTT
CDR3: CAKQSGTARRFSNQPQHF

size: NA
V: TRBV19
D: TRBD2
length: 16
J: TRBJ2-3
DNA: TGTGCCAGTAGTTTCACTAGCGGGGGGGCTACGGATACGCAGTATTTT
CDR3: CASSFTSGGATDTQYF

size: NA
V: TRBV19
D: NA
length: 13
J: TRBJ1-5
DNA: TGTGCCAGTAGTAGCCAGAGGCGGCAGCCCCAGCATTTT
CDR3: CASSSQRRQPQHF

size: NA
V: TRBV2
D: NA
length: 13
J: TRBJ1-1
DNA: TGTGCCAGCGGGACAAACATGAACACTGAAGCTTTCTTT
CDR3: CASGTNMNTEAFF

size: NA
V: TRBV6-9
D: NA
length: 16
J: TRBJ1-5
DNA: TGTGCCAGCAGTTATTCTGGGAGGGGAGGAAATCAGCCCCAGCATTTT
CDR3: CASSYSGRGGNQPQHF

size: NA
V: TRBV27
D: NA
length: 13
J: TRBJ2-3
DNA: TGTGCCAGCAGTTTCACACGCACAGATACGCAGTATTTT
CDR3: CASSFTRTDTQYF

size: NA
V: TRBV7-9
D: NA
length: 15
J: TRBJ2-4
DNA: TGTGCCAGCAGCCTCTACAGGGAGGCCAAAAACATTCAGTACTTC
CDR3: CASSLYREAKNIQYF

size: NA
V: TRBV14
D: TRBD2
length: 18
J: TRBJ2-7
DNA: TGTGCCAGCAGCCAAGATAGCCTCGGGCGGGGGGGCCCCTACGAGCAGTACTTC
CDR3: CASSQDSLGRGGPYEQYF

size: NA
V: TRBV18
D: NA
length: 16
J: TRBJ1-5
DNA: TGTGCCAGCTCACCACGCCTAGGCGGGAAAGATCAGCCCCAGCATTTT
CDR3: CASSPRLGGKDQPQHF

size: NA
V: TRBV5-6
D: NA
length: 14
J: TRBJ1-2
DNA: TGTGCCAGCAGCAAAGAGAAAGGGGTCCATGGCTACACCTTC
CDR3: CASSKEKGVHGYTF

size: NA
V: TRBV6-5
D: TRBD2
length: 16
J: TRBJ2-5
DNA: TGTGCCAGCAGTTACTCGAGGGCTAGCGGACAAGAGACCCAGTACTTC
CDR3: CASSYSRASGQETQYF

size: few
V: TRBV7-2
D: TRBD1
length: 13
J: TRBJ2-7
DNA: TGTGCCAGCACGGGACAGGGGGCCGGGGAGCAGTACTTC
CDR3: CASTGQGAGEQYF

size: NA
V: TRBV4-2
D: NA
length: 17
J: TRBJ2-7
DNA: TGTGCCAGCAGCCACGTACGAGGGGGGGAATTATACTACGAGCAGTACTTC
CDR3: CASSHVRGGELYYEQYF

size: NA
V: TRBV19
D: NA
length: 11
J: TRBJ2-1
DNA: TGTGCCAGTAGTCCGGGTGGGGAGCAGTTCTTC
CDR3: CASSPGGEQFF

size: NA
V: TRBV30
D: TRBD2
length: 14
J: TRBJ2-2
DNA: TGTGCCTGGAAAGCGGGGGTGAACACCGGGGAGCTGTTTTTT
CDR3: CAWKAGVNTGELFF

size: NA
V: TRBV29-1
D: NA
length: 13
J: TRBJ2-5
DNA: TGCAGCGTTGATGCGGGGGCTCAAGAGACCCAGTACTTC
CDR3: CSVDAGAQETQYF

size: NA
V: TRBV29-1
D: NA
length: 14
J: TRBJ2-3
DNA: TGCAGCGTTGACTTGGGCAGTAGCACAGATACGCAGTATTTT
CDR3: CSVDLGSSTDTQYF

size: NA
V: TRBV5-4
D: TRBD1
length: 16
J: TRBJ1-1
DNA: TGTGCCAGCAGCCCCACAGGGGGTTCCGGTAGGTCTGAAGCTTTCTTT
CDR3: CASSPTGGSGRSEAFF

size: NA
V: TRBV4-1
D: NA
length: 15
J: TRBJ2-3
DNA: TGCGCCAGCAAAGAGACAGGCTCTAGCACAGATACGCAGTATTTT
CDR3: CASKETGSSTDTQYF

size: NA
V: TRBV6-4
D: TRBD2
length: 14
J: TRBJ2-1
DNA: TGTGCCAGCAGTGACTCGAGGCGGGGGAATGAGCAGTTCTTC
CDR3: CASSDSRRGNEQFF

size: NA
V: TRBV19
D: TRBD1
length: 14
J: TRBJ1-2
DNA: TGTGCCAGTAGTAACCAGGGGGCTCGGGGTGGCTACACCTTC
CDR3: CASSNQGARGGYTF

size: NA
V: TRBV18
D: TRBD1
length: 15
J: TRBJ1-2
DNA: TGTGCCAGCTCACCACCGAACAGGGGGCTGAAGGGCTACACCTTC
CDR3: CASSPPNRGLKGYTF

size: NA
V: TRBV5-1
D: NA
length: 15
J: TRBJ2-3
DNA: TGCGCCAGCAGCTCGAGGGGGGGCCTTACAGATACGCAGTATTTT
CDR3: CASSSRGGLTDTQYF

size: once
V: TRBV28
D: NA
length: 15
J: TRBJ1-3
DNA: TGTGCCAGCAGTTTACGTCGTCGAAGCGGAAACACCATATATTTT
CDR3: CASSLRRRSGNTIYF

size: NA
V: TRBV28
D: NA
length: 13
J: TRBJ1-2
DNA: TGTGCCAGCAGTTTACCGGGGGGCTATGGCTACACCTTC
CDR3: CASSLPGGYGYTF

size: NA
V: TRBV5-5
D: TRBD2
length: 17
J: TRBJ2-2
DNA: TGTGCCAGCAGCCCTACTAGCGGGGGGGCGAACACCGGGGAGCTGTTTTTT
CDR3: CASSPTSGGANTGELFF

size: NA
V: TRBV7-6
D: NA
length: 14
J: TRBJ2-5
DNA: TGTGCCAGCAGCGAAGCATCCAGGGGAGAGACCCAGTACTTC
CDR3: CASSEASRGETQYF

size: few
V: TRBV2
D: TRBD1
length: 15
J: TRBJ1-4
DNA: TGTGCCAGCAGTCGGTGGGGACAGGATGGTGAAAAACTGTTTTTT
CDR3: CASSRWGQDGEKLFF

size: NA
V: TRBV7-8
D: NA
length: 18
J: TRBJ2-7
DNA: TGTGCCAGCAGCCCCCTCCCGGGTAGGGGTATCCAAACCTACGAGCAGTACTTC
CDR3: CASSPLPGRGIQTYEQYF

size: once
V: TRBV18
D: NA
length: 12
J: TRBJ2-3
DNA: TGTGCCAGCTCACCAGAGGGAGATACGCAGTATTTT
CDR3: CASSPEGDTQYF

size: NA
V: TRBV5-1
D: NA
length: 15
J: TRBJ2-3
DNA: TGCGCCAGCAGCTTGGGGTCGGGGGCAGGGGGTACGCAGTATTTT
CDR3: CASSLGSGAGGTQYF

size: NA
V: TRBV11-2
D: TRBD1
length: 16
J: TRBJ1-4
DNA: TGTGCCAGCAGCCCAGGAGGAGGGGGCGATGGTGAAAAACTGTTTTTT
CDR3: CASSPGGGGDGEKLFF

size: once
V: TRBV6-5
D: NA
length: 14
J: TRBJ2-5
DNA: TGTGCCACCCCCCCCCGGGTGTCTCAAGAGACCCAGTACTTC
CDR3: CATPPRVSQETQYF

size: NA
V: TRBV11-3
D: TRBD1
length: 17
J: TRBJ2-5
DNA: TGTGCCAGCAGCACCCTTTGGGGGACAGGTGTCCAAGAGACCCAGTACTTC
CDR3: CASSTLWGTGVQETQYF

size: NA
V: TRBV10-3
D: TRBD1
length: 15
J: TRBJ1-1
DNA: TGTGCCATCAGGGGCGGGACAGGGGGGAACACTGAAGCTTTCTTT
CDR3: CAIRGGTGGNTEAFF

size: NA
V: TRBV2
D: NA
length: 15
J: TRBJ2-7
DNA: TGTGCCAGCAGTGAAGGCACGGTCTTGCTCTACGAGCAGTACTTC
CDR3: CASSEGTVLLYEQYF

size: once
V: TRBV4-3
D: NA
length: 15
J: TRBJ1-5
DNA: TGCGCCAGCAGCCAAGATTGGGGGGGTTACCAGCCCCAGCATTTT
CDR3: CASSQDWGGYQPQHF

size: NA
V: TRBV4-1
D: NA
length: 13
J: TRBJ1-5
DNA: TGCGCCAGCAGCCAAGATACAGGATACTCCCAGCATTTT
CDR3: CASSQDTGYSQHF